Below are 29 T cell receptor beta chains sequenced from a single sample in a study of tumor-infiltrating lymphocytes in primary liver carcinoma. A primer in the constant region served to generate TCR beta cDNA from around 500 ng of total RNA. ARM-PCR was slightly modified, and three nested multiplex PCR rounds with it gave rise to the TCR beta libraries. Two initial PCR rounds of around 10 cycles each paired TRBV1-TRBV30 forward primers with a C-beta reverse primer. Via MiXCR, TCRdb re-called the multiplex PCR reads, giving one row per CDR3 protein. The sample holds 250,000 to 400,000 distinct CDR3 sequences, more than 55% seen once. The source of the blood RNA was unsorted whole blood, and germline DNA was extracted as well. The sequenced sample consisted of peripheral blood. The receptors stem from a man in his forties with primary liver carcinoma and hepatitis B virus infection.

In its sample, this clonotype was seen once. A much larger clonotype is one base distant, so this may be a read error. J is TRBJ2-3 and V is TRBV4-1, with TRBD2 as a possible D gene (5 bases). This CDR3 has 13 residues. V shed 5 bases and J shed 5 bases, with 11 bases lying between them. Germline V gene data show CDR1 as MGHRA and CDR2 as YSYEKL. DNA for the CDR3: TGCGCCAGCAGCAGGTTTGAGGGAGATACGCAGTATTTT. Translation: CASSRFEGDTQYF.

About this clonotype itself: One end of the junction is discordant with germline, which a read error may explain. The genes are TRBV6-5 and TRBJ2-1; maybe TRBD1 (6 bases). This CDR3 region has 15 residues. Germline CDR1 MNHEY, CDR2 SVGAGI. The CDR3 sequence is CARSYPRGSYNEQFF. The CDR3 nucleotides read TGTGCCAGAAGTTACCCGAGGGGGTCCTACAATGAGCAATTCTTC.

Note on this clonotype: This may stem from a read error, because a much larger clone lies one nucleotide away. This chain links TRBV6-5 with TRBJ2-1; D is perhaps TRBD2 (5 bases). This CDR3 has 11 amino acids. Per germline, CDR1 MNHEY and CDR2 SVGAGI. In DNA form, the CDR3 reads TGTGCCAGCAGTAGCGGCAATGAGCAGCTCTTC. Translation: CASSSGNEQLF.

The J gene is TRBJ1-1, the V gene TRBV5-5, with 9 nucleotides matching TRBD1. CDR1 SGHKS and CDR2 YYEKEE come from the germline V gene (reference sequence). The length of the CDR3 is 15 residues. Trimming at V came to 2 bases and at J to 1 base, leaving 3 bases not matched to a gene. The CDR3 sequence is CASSLQGAANTEAFF. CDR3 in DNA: TGTGCCAGCAGCTTACAGGGGGCGGCGAACACTGAAGCTTTCTTT.

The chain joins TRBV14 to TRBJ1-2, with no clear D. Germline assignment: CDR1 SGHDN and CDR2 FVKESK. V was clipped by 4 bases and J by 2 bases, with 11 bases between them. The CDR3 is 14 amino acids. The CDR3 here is CASSPGLSNYGYTF. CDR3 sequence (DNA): TGTGCCAGCAGCCCCGGACTTTCAAACTATGGCTACACCTTC.

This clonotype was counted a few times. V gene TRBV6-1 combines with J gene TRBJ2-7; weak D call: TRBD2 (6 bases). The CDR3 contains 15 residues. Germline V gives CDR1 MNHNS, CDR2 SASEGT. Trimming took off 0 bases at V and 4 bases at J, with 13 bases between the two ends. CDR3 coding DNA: TGTGCCAGCAGTGAAGCCCCGGGACGGGGGTACGAGCAGTACTTC. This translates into CASSEAPGRGYEQYF.

CDR3 region: CASSLGGRGRDPQPQHF. The CDR3, as DNA: TGTGCCAGCAGCTTAGGGGGCAGGGGGCGGGATCCGCAGCCCCAGCATTTT. The chain employs TRBV11-2 and TRBJ1-5; 8 nucleotides line up with TRBD1. The germline V gene has CDR1 SGHAT and CDR2 FQNNGV. With 1 base clipped from V and 7 bases from J, the junction kept 12 bases outside the gene matches. This CDR3 has 17 amino acids.

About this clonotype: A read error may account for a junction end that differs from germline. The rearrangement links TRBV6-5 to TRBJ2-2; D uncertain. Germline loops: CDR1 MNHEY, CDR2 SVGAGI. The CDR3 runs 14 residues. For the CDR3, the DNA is TGTGTCAGCAGTAACCAGTTTAACACCGGGGAGCTGTTTTTT. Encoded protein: CVSSNQFNTGELFF.

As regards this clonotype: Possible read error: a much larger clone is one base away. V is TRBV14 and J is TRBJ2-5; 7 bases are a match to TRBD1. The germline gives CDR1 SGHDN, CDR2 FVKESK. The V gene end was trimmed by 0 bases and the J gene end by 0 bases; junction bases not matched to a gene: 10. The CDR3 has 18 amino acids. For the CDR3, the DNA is TGTGCCAGCAGCCAAGATCCTTCCAGCCAGGGGGACCAAGAGACCCAGTACTTC. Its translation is CASSQDPSSQGDQETQYF.

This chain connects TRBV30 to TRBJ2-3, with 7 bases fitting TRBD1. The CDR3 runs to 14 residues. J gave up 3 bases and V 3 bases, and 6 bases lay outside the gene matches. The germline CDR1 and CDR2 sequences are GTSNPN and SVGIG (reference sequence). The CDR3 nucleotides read TGTGCCTGGAGGTTGGGACAGACTACAGATACGCAGTATTTT. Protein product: CAWRLGQTTDTQYF.

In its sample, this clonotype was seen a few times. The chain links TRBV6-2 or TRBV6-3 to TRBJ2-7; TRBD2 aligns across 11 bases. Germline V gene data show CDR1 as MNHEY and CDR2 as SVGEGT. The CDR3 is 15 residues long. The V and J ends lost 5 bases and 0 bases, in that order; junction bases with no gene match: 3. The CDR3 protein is CASSTTSGVSYEQYF. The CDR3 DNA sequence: TGTGCCAGCAGTACGACTAGCGGGGTCTCCTACGAGCAGTACTTC.

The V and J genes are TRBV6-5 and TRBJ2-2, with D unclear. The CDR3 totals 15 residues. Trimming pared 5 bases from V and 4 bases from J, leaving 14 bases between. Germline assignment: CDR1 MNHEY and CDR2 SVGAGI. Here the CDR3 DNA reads TGTGCCAGCAGTCGTAGTGGGAACCCCACCGGGGAGCTGTTTTTT. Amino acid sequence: CASSRSGNPTGELFF.

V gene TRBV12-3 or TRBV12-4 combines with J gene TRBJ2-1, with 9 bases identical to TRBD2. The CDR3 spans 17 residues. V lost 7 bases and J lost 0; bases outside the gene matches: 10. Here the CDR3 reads CASTRISGSSSYNEQFF. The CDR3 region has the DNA TGTGCCAGCACTAGGATTAGCGGGAGTAGCTCCTACAATGAGCAGTTCTTC.

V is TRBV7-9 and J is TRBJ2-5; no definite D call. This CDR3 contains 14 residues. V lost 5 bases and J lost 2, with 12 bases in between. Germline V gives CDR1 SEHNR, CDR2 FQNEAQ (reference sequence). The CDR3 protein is CASSKPELQETQYF. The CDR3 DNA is TGTGCCAGCAGCAAACCAGAACTTCAAGAGACCCAGTACTTC.

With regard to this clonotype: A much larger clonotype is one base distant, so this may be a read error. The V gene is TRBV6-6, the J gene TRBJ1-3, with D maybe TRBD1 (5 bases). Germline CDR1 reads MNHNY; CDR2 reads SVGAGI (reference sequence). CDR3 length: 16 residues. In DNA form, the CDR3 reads TGTGCCAGCAGCCCTTGGGACTCGGTCTCTGGAAACACCACATATTTT. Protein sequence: CASSPWDSVSGNTTYF.

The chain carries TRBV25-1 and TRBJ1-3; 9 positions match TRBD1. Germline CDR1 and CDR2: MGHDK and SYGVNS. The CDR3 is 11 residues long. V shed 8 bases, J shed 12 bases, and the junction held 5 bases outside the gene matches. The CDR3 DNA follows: TGTGCCAGCGGGACAGGGTACGGCATATATTTT. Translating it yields CASGTGYGIYF.

CDR3 sequence: CASSIAGTGYEKLFF. DNA for the CDR3: TGTGCCAGCAGCATAGCTGGGACAGGGTATGAAAAACTGTTTTTT. The V call is TRBV28, the J call TRBJ1-4; 9 nucleotides match TRBD1. The CDR3 length is 15 residues. Germline CDR1 and CDR2: MDHEN and SYDVKM. V lost 6 bases to trimming and J lost 6 bases; unmatched junction nucleotides: 8.

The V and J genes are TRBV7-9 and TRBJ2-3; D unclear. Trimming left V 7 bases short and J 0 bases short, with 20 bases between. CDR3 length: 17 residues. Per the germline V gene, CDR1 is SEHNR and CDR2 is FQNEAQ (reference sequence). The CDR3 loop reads CASTAERKALSTDTQYF. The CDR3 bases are TGTGCCAGCACCGCGGAAAGGAAGGCGCTGAGCACAGATACGCAGTATTTT.

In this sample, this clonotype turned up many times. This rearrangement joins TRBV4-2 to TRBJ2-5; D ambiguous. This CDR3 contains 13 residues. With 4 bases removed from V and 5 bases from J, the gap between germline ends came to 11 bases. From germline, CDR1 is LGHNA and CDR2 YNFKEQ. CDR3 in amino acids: CASSPRVGETQYF. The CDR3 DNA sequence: TGTGCCAGCAGCCCAAGGGTGGGCGAGACCCAGTACTTC.

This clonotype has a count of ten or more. The CDR3 here is CAISVESTNQPQHF. Written as DNA, the CDR3 is TGTGCCATCAGTGTGGAGTCCACTAATCAGCCCCAGCATTTT. The J gene is TRBJ1-5, the V gene TRBV10-3; the D is unclear. Germline V gene data show CDR1 as ENHRY and CDR2 as SYGVKD. V was shortened by 4 bases and J by 4 bases, with 11 bases between the two germline ends. This CDR3 spans 14 amino acids.

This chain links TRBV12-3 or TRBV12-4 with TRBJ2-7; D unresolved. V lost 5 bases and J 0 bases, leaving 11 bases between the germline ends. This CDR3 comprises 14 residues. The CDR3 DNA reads TGTGCCAGCAGTCCAACCCCAGACTCCTACGAGCAGTACTTC. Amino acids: CASSPTPDSYEQYF.

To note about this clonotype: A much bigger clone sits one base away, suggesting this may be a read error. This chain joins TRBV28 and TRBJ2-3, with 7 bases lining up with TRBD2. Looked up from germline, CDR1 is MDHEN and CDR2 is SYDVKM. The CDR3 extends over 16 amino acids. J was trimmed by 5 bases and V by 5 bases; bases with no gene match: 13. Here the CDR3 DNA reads TGTGCCAGCAGTCCTGGACTAGTGGGAAAGGTAGATACGCAGTATTTT. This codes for CASSPGLVGKVDTQYF.

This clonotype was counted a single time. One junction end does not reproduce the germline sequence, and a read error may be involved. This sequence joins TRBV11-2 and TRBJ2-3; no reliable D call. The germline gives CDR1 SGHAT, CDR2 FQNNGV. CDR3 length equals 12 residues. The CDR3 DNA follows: TGTACCAGCAGCTTAAACACAGATACGCAGTATTTT. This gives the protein CTSSLNTDTQYF.

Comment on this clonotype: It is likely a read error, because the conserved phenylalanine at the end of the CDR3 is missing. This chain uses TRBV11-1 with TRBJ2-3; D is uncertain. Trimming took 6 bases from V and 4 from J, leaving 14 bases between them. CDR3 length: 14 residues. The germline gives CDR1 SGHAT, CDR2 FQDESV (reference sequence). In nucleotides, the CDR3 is TGTGCCAGCAGTTTCGGAGACAAGTCAGATACGCAGTATTAT. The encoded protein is CASSFGDKSDTQYY.

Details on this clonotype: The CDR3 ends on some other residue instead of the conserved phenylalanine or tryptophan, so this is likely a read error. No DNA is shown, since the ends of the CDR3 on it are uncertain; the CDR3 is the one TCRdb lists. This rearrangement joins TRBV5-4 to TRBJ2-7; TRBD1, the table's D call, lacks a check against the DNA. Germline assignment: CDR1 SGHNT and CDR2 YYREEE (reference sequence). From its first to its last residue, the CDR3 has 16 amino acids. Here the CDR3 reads CASSPAFGTGGYEHYY.

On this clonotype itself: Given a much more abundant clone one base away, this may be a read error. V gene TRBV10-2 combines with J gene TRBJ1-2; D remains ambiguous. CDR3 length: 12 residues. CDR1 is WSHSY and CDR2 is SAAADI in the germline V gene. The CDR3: CASSEGIYDYTF. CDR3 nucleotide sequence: TGCGCCAGCAGTGAGGGAATTTATGACTACACCTTC.

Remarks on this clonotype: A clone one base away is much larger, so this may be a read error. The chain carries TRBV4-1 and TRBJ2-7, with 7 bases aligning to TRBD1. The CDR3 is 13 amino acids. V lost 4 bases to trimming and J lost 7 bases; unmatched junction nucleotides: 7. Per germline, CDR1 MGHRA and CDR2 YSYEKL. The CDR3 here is CASSLGQLREQYF. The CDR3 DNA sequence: TGCGCCAGCAGCCTGGGACAGCTTAGAGAGCAGTACTTC.

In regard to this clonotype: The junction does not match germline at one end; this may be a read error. The CDR3 spells CSVYFPRQKSSYNEQFF. CDR3 in DNA: TGCAGCGTCTATTTCCCGCGACAGAAAAGCTCCTATAATGAGCAGTTCTTC. The chain combines TRBV29-1 with TRBJ2-1; D is possibly TRBD1 (5 bases). CDR1 and CDR2 from the germline V gene are SQVTM and ANQGSEA. This CDR3 spans 17 amino acids.

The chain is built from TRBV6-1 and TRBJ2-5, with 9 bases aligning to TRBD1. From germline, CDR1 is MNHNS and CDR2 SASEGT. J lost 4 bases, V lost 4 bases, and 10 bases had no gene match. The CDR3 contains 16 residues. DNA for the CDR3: TGTGCCAGCAGTGCTCCCGGGACAGGGATTGGAGAGACCCAGTACTTC. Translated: CASSAPGTGIGETQYF.